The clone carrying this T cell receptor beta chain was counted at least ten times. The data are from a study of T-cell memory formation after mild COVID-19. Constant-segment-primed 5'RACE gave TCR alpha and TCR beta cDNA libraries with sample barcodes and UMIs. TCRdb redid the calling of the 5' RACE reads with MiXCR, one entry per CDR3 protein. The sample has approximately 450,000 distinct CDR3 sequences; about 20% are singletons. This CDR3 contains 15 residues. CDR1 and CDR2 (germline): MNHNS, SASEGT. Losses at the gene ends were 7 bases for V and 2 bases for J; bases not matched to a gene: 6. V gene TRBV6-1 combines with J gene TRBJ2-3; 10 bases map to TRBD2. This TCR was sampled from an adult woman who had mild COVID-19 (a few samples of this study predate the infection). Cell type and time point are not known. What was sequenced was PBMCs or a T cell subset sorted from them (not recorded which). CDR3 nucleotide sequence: TGTGCCAGCATACTAGCGGGAATTTACACAGATACGCAGTATTTT. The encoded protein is CASILAGIYTDTQYF.